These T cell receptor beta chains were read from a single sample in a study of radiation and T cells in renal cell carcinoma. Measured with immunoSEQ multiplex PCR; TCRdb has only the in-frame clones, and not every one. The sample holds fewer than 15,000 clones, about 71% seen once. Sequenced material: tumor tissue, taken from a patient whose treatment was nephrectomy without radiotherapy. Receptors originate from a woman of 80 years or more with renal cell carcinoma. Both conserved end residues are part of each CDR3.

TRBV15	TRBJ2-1	CATSGTRHNEQFF
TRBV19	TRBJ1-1	CASSTTANTEAFF
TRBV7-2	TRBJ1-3	CASSLGGASGNTIYF
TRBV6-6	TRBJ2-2	CASRVAGGWAGELFF
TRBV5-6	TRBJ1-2	CASSPGPYGYTF
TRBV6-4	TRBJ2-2	CASSERGDTGELFF
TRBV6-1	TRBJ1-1	CASITQQGGTEAFF
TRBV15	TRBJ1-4	CATSRGQNEKLFF
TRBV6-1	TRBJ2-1	CATQRGQGWNEQFF
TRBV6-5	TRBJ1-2	CASSYDRIGGYTF
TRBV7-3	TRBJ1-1	CASSLRDRNEAFF
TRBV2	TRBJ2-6	CASSDRDRPGANVLTF
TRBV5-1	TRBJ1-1	CASSFNGNTEAFF
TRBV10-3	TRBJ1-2	CATSGTGDRGYTF
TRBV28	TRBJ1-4	CASSFNGEKLFF
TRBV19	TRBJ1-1	CASSMGNTEAFF
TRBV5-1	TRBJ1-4	CASSLGGFHEKLFF
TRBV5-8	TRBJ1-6	CASSLRTQFSYNSPLHF
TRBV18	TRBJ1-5	CASSLGTLGNQPQHF
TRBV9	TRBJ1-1	CASSVVGTGGTEAFF
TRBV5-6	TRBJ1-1	CASSWRTGTVSEAFF
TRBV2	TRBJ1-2	CASRGAEGYGYTF
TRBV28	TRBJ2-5	CASSFFQGAETQYF
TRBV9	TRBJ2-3	CASSAGGGPDTQYF
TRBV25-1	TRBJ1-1	CASSLSGPGGTEAFF
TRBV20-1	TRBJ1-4	CSARASPGLFF
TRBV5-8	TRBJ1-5	CASSLGDSSNQPQHF
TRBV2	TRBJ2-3	CASTGLATDTQYF
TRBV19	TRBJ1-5	CASSSYSTGFYSNQPQHF
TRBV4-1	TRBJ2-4	CASRGTAKNIQYF
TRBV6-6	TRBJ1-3	CASSYSPGSGNTIYF
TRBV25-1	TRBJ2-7	CASSELSGGAYYEQYF
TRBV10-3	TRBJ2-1	CAVGTSGVNEQFF
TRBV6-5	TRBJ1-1	CASSYSSRGVEAFF
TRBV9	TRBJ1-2	CASSVGGQGARGYTF
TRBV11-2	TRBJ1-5	CASSLDMRGGPGNQPQHF
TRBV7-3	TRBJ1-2	CASSLTGGGQLYGYTF
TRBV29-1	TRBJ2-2	CSVARTSGFGGELFF
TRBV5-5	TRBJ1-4	CASSLEFPGQLNEKLFF
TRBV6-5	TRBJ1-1	CASSSKPRVGTEAFF